The 31 T cell receptor beta chains below all came from one sample that was sequenced in a study of cytomegalovirus exposure and HLA in healthy donors. The method was immunoSEQ multiplex PCR; TCRdb's version includes in-frame clones alone and lacks a portion of them. The sample shows 50,000 to 65,000 clones, 85% to 90% of them seen only once. The specimen was PBMCs. The receptors here all came from a woman under 30 in good health and CMV-seronegative.

The rearrangement uses TRBV4-3 and TRBJ2-7; tentative D call: TRBD2 (5 bases). CDR3 size: 15 residues. The V end lost 1 base, the J end lost 5 bases, and 15 bases lay between the germline ends. Germline V CDR1 and CDR2: LGHNA, YSLEER. The CDR3 nucleotides are TGCGCCAGCAGCCAAGTGTCGGGTGTGGGAGACGAGCAGTACTTC. Translating gives CASSQVSGVGDEQYF.

The chain recombines TRBV28 with TRBJ2-2; TRBD2 aligns across 12 bases. J was trimmed by 6 bases and V by 1 base; bases with no gene match: 3. The V gene's germline CDR1 is MDHEN and CDR2 SYDVKM. The CDR3 runs 16 residues. The CDR3 nucleotides read TGTGCCAGCAGTTTATCGTCTAGCGGGAGGGCCGGGGAGCTGTTTTTT. Protein sequence: CASSLSSSGRAGELFF.

This rearrangement joins TRBV7-8 to TRBJ2-1; maybe TRBD2 (5 bases). CDR3 length: 12 amino acids. Trimming left V 5 bases short and J 7 bases short, with 9 bases between. Germline lookup yields CDR1 SGHVS and CDR2 FQNEAQ. The CDR3 DNA reads as TGTGCCAGCAGCCAATCGGGAAATGAGCAGTTCTTC. Its translation: CASSQSGNEQFF. Combining the CDR3 with reference TRBV7-8 and TRBJ2-1 gives the whole variable domain GAGVSQSPRYKVAKRGQDVALRCDPISGHVSLFWYQQALGQGPEFLTYFQNEAQLDKSGLPSDRFFAERPEGSVSTLKIQRTQQEDSAVYLCASSQSGNEQFFGPGTRLTVL.

About this clone: A junction boundary mismatches the germline segment, possibly from a read error. The chain links TRBV27 to TRBJ1-2; weak D call: TRBD1 (6 bases). The CDR3 runs 13 residues. The germline V gene has CDR1 MNHEY and CDR2 SMNVEV (reference sequence). DNA of the CDR3: TGTGCCAGCAGTCAGCACCCCGCCGAAGGACAGATCTTC. The encoded protein is CASSQHPAEGQIF.

In this sample, this clone turned up once. This chain links TRBV6-1 with TRBJ2-1, with D maybe TRBD1 (7 bases). Per germline, CDR1 MNHNS and CDR2 SASEGT. The CDR3 length is 13 residues. V gave up 4 bases and J gave up 9 bases, with 13 bases separating them. DNA for the CDR3: TGTGCCAGCAGTGGGCACCAGGGGGGTGAGCAGTTCTTC. Translating gives CASSGHQGGEQFF.

The rearrangement joins TRBV13 to TRBJ2-7, with TRBD1 matching over 7 bases. V dropped 5 bases and J dropped 2; count of bases not matched to a gene: 9. Looked up from germline, CDR1 is PRHDT and CDR2 is FYEKMQ (reference sequence). The CDR3 is 15 amino acids. The CDR3 region is CASSRRQGETYEQYF. CDR3 DNA: TGTGCCAGCAGCCGCAGACAGGGAGAGACCTACGAGCAGTACTTC.

This chain uses TRBV2 with TRBJ2-7, with D maybe TRBD2 (5 bases). Germline CDR1 and CDR2: SNHLY and FYNNEI. V was trimmed by 11 bases and J by 2 bases, leaving 13 bases between them. There are 12 residues in the CDR3. CDR3 sequence (DNA): TGTGCCGCCTTGGACGGGACCTACGAGCAGTACTTC. Its translation: CAALDGTYEQYF.

The rearrangement links TRBV19 to TRBJ1-2, with D uncertain. The CDR3 is made up of 13 amino acids. The V gene's germline CDR1 is LNHDA and CDR2 SQIVND (reference sequence). V lost 7 bases and J 6 bases, leaving 15 bases between the germline ends. CDR3 region: CASNPAGFDGYTF. The CDR3 coding sequence is TGTGCCAGTAACCCCGCAGGTTTTGATGGCTACACCTTC.

This clone was detected only once. This chain links TRBV27 with TRBJ1-6; 10 bases are a match to TRBD1. V was clipped by 4 bases and J by 0 bases; unmatched bases: 3. The CDR3 is made up of 17 amino acids. Germline CDR1 and CDR2: MNHEY and SMNVEV (reference sequence). CDR3 coding DNA: TGTGCCAGCAGTTGGGACAGGGGAGGCTCCTATAATTCACCCCTCCACTTT. It codes for CASSWDRGGSYNSPLHF.

The V call is TRBV28, the J call TRBJ2-7, with TRBD1 matching 9 bases. CDR1 MDHEN and CDR2 SYDVKM come from the germline V gene. Losses at the gene ends were 3 bases for V and 2 bases for J; bases not matched to a gene: 5. The CDR3 runs to 15 residues. The CDR3 DNA reads TGTGCCAGCAGTTTTCGGGGGACAGGGCCCTACGAGCAGTACTTC. Protein: CASSFRGTGPYEQYF.

The chain uses TRBV10-2 and TRBJ1-2; D is possibly TRBD1 (6 bases). Germline V gene sequence: CDR1 WSHSY, CDR2 SAAADI. This CDR3 contains 13 residues. The V end was cut by 4 bases, the J end by 7 bases, with 13 bases between. The chain's CDR3 is CASSAGGRVGYTF. The CDR3 bases are TGCGCCAGCAGTGCCGGGGGGCGCGTTGGCTACACCTTC.

This rearrangement joins TRBV6-5 to TRBJ2-3; D gene uncertain. Germline assignment: CDR1 MNHEY and CDR2 SVGAGI. V dropped 4 bases and J dropped 4 bases, with 9 bases sitting between them. CDR3 length: 13 amino acids. In DNA form, the CDR3 reads TGTGCCAGCAGTTTGTCCCCGGCAGATACGCAGTATTTT. The encoded protein is CASSLSPADTQYF.

This chain uses TRBV5-1 with TRBJ1-2; TRBD1 agrees at 10 bases. The CDR3 contains 14 residues. Looked up from germline, CDR1 is SGHRS and CDR2 is YFSETQ. V gave up 4 bases and J gave up 8 bases; unmatched junction bases: 8. For the CDR3, the DNA is TGCGCCAGCAGCCCAACCGGGACAGGGGTGGGCTACACCTTC. It specifies CASSPTGTGVGYTF.

This clone appeared once. The chain carries TRBV13 and TRBJ2-7; 12 bases are shared with TRBD2. This CDR3 is 16 amino acids long. J lost 0 bases, V lost 5 bases, and 5 bases had no gene match. CDR1 is PRHDT, CDR2 FYEKMQ, per germline (reference sequence). The CDR3 DNA follows: TGTGCCAGCAGCGCTACTAGCGGGGGGAGCTCCTACGAGCAGTACTTC. This translates into CASSATSGGSSYEQYF.

The chain employs TRBV5-1 and TRBJ1-1; 8 bases fit TRBD1. V lost 5 bases and J lost 3; bases outside the gene matches: 6. The CDR3 consists of 14 residues. Germline V gene sequence: CDR1 SGHRS, CDR2 YFSETQ. The CDR3 region is CASRGTGGDTEAFF. Written as DNA, the CDR3 is TGCGCCAGCAGAGGTACAGGGGGGGACACTGAAGCTTTCTTT.

The chain couples TRBV6-1 to TRBJ1-1; D unresolved. CDR1 MNHNS and CDR2 SASEGT come from the germline V gene. The CDR3 runs 13 residues. The ends were cut back, 7 bases at V and 1 base at J, with 10 bases in the middle. The CDR3 region has the DNA TGTGCCAGCAACGAGGGCCCGAACACTGAAGCTTTCTTT. Its protein product is CASNEGPNTEAFF.

The rearrangement joins TRBV13 to TRBJ2-1, with D possibly TRBD2 on 5 matching bases. V was cut by 1 base and J by 1 base, with 8 bases left in between. The CDR3 totals 15 residues. The germline V gene has CDR1 PRHDT and CDR2 FYEKMQ (reference sequence). CDR3 amino acids: CASSLEAESYNEQFF. CDR3 DNA sequence: TGTGCCAGCAGCTTAGAAGCGGAGTCCTACAATGAGCAGTTCTTC.

The rearrangement uses TRBV7-9 and TRBJ2-3; possible D gene TRBD1, 6 bases. Germline-derived CDR1 and CDR2 are SEHNR and FQNEAQ (reference sequence). The CDR3 covers 14 residues. The V end was cut by 5 bases, the J end by 2 bases, with 11 bases between. CDR3 residues: CASSQQGYTDTQYF. CDR3 DNA: TGTGCCAGCAGCCAACAGGGTTACACAGATACGCAGTATTTT.

Concerning this clone: The junction does not match germline at one end; this may be a read error. This chain uses TRBV7-7 with TRBJ2-2; 12 positions match TRBD2. Germline values: CDR1 SSHAT, CDR2 FNYEAQ (reference sequence). The CDR3 is made up of 15 amino acids. The CDR3 nucleotides read TGTGCTAGCAGCCGACTAGCGGGGGTTCCCGGGGAGCTGTTTTTT. Residues: CASSRLAGVPGELFF.

The chain uses TRBV4-1 and TRBJ1-1; D remains unclear. Between the trimmed V and J ends, which lost 0 bases and 1 base, there was a span of 9 bases. This CDR3 comprises 15 residues. Germline values: CDR1 MGHRA, CDR2 YSYEKL. CDR3 sequence reads: CASSQDPNGNTEAFF. As DNA, the CDR3 is TGCGCCAGCAGCCAAGACCCCAACGGGAACACTGAAGCTTTCTTT.

The rearrangement links TRBV9 to TRBJ2-1, with a weak D call TRBD2 (5 bases). CDR1 and CDR2 from the germline V gene are SGDLS and YYNGEE. V was cut by 0 bases and J by 4 bases, with 14 bases left in between. The CDR3 contains 16 residues. The DNA for the CDR3 is TGTGCCAGCAGCGTAGCTTGGAGGTCGGGGTACAATGAGCAGTTCTTC. Its translation is CASSVAWRSGYNEQFF.

This chain connects TRBV19 to TRBJ1-3; maybe TRBD1 (6 bases). The length of the CDR3 is 15 residues. Looked up from germline, CDR1 is LNHDA and CDR2 is SQIVND (reference sequence). V lost 7 bases and J lost 7, with 20 bases in between. CDR3 bases: TGTGCCAGTAACCCTAAAGGGTGGGGGCGGAACACCATATATTTT. It translates to CASNPKGWGRNTIYF.

This sequence joins TRBV11-2 and TRBJ2-5, with unresolved D. The ends were cut back, 6 bases at V and 2 bases at J, with 4 bases in the middle. CDR3 length equals 11 residues. Germline-derived CDR1 and CDR2 are SGHAT and FQNNGV. The CDR3 here is CASRRQETQYF. The CDR3 DNA is TGTGCCAGCAGGCGGCAAGAGACCCAGTACTTC.

The chain carries TRBV2 and TRBJ2-6; D gene ambiguous. The CDR3 is made up of 14 amino acids. The V gene lost 8 bases and the J gene lost 2 bases, with 10 bases spanning the gap. CDR1 is SNHLY, CDR2 FYNNEI, per germline. In DNA, the CDR3 is TGTGCCAGCTCTCTGTCTACTGGGGCCAACGTCCTGACTTTC. This codes for CASSLSTGANVLTF.

J is TRBJ2-4 and V is TRBV11-2; tentative D call: TRBD1 (5 bases). Trimming took off 0 bases at V and 3 bases at J, with 15 bases between the two ends. Per germline, CDR1 SGHAT and CDR2 FQNNGV. This CDR3 contains 17 residues. The CDR3 nucleotides are TGTGCCAGCAGCTTAGATCCCCAGGGCTTAGGCAAAAACATTCAGTACTTC. This sequence encodes CASSLDPQGLGKNIQYF.

This clone was seen more than once but under ten times. CDR3 sequence (DNA): TGTGCCAGCAGCCAAGATACCCTCGTGGCGGGGGGCTACACCTTC. Its protein is CASSQDTLVAGGYTF. The rearrangement links TRBV4-2 to TRBJ1-2; D gene uncertain. Germline V gene lookup returns CDR1 LGHNA and CDR2 YNFKEQ. CDR3 length: 15 amino acids. The V gene lost 0 bases and the J gene lost 8 bases, with 16 bases spanning the gap.

J is TRBJ1-4 and V is TRBV6-5; 7 bases agree with TRBD1. Germline trimming cut 5 bases from V and 8 bases from J; bases unmatched to any gene: 8. Germline V CDR1 and CDR2: MNHEY, SVGAGI. This CDR3 has 14 residues. The CDR3 bases are TGTGCCAGCAGTCCCAGGGGGTACGGGGAAAAACTGTTTTTT. This gives the protein CASSPRGYGEKLFF.

This clone has just one count. This chain joins TRBV10-3 and TRBJ2-1; 7 bases map to TRBD2. The CDR3 has 13 residues. V dropped 6 bases and J dropped 8; count of bases not matched to a gene: 7. In germline, CDR1 is ENHRY, CDR2 SYGVKD. The CDR3 loop is CAIRGGRSDEQFF. In nucleotides, the CDR3 is TGTGCCATCAGGGGGGGGAGGAGTGATGAGCAGTTCTTC.

The rearrangement links TRBV30 to TRBJ1-2; 11 bases align to TRBD1. J lost 2 bases, V lost 2 bases, and 7 bases had no gene match. The CDR3 has 16 residues. Germline V gene lookup returns CDR1 GTSNPN and CDR2 SVGIG (reference sequence). The CDR3 sequence is CAWSTTGTGGNYGYTF. The CDR3 region has the DNA TGTGCCTGGAGTACGACCGGGACAGGGGGGAACTATGGCTACACCTTC.

The gene calls are TRBV7-6 and TRBJ2-2; D is undetermined. This CDR3 region has 13 residues. V was clipped by 3 bases and J by 7 bases, with 9 bases between them. The germline V gene has CDR1 SGHVS and CDR2 FNYEAQ. The CDR3 DNA follows: TGTGCCAGCAGCTTCTCAGGCGACGGGGAGCTGTTTTTT. This codes for CASSFSGDGELFF. The full variable domain, in which reference TRBV7-6 and TRBJ2-2 provide the parts outside the CDR3, is GAGVSQSPRYKVTKRGQDVALRCDPISGHVSLYWYRQALGQGPEFLTYFNYEAQQDKSGLPNDRFSAERPEGSISTLTIQRTEQRDSAMYRCASSFSGDGELFFGEGSRLTVL.

CDR3 sequence (DNA): TGTGCCTGGAGCCCAGAGCGGGGTTACGAGCAGTACTTC. It encodes CAWSPERGYEQYF. This chain links TRBV30 with TRBJ2-7, with 7 bases aligning to TRBD2. V shed 3 bases, J shed 4 bases, and the junction held 6 bases outside the gene matches. CDR1 is GTSNPN and CDR2 is SVGIG in the germline V gene (reference sequence). CDR3 length: 13 residues.